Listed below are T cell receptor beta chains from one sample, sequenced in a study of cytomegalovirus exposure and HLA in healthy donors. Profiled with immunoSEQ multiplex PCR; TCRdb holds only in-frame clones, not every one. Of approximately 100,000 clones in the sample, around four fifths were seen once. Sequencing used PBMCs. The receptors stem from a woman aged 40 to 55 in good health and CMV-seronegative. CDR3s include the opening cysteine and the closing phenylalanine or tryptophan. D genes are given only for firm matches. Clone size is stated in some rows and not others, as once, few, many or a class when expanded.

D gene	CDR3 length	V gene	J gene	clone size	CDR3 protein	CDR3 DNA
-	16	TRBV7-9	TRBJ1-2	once	CASSGVTGGNRYGYTF	TGTGCCAGCAGCGGTGTAACCGGGGGGAATCGCTATGGCTACACCTTC
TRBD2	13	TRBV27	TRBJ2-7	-	CASRREGYYEQYF	TGTGCCAGCAGGCGGGAGGGTTATTACGAGCAGTACTTC
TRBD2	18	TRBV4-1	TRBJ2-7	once	CASSQHQLSGAGGYEQYF	TGCGCCAGCAGCCAACACCAATTGTCCGGGGCGGGGGGTTACGAGCAGTACTTC
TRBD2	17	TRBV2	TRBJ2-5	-	CASSEGRGGSGLETQYF	TGTGCCAGCAGTGAGGGCCGGGGCGGGAGCGGATTGGAGACCCAGTACTTC
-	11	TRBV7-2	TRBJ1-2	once	CASSVYYGYTF	TGTGCCAGCAGCGTTTATTATGGCTACACCTTC
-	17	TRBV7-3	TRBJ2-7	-	CASSSDSSLPLPYEQYF	TGTGCCAGCAGCTCCGACAGTTCTCTCCCCCTTCCGTACGAGCAGTACTTC
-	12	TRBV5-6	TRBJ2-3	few	CASSQSTDTQYF	TGTGCCAGCAGTCAATCCACAGATACGCAGTATTTT
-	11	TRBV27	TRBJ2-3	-	CASSHTDTQYF	TGTGCCAGCAGTCATACAGATACGCAGTATTTT
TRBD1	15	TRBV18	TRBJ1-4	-	CASSPTGQGVEKLFF	TGTGCCAGCTCACCGACGGGACAGGGGGTTGAAAAACTGTTTTTT
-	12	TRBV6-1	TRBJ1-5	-	CASSERYQPQHF	TGTGCCAGCAGTGAGAGGTATCAGCCCCAGCATTTT
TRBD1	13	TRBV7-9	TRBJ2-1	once	CASSLSDRANKFF	TGTGCCAGCAGCTTATCAGACAGGGCGAACAAGTTCTTC
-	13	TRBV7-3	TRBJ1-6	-	CASGQQGDSPLHF	TGTGCCAGCGGGCAGCAAGGGGATTCACCCCTCCACTTT
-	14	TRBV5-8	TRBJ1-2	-	CASSLVPGESGYTF	TGTGCCAGCAGCTTGGTCCCAGGGGAGAGTGGCTACACCTTC
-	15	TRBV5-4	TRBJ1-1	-	CASSLGGLTNTEAFF	TGTGCCAGCAGCTTGGGAGGACTTACGAACACTGAAGCTTTCTTT
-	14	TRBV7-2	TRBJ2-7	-	CASSTSWGAYEQYF	TGTGCCAGCAGCACCAGTTGGGGAGCCTACGAGCAGTACTTC
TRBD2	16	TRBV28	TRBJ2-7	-	CATLGAGGDYSYEQYF	TGTGCCACCTTAGGAGCCGGTGGGGACTACTCCTACGAGCAGTACTTC
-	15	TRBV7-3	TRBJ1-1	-	CASSLTRGMNTEAFF	TGTGCCAGCAGCTTAACCCGGGGGATGAACACTGAAGCTTTCTTT
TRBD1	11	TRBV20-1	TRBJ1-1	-	CSGTGGVGAFF	TGCAGCGGAACAGGGGGCGTGGGAGCTTTCTTT
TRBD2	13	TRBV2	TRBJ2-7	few	CASGRLAGYEQYF	TGTGCCAGCGGGAGGCTAGCGGGGTACGAGCAGTACTTC
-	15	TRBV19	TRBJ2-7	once	CASCYRTDRCYEQYF	TGTGCCAGTTGTTATCGGACAGATCGGTGCTACGAGCAGTACTTC
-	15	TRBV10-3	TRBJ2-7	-	CAISPSIPYSYEQYF	TGTGCCATCAGTCCTTCCATCCCCTATTCCTACGAGCAGTACTTC
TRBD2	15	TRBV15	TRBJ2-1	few	CATSILAGAIGEQFF	TGTGCCACCAGCATATTAGCGGGAGCGATTGGGGAGCAGTTCTTC
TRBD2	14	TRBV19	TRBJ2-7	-	CASSFGTSEYEQYF	TGTGCCAGTAGTTTCGGGACTAGTGAGTACGAGCAGTACTTC